This is a list of T cell receptor beta chains from one sample in a study of beta chain features in type 1 diabetes. Profiling relied on immunoSEQ multiplex PCR, and the TCRdb table lists in-frame clones only, not all of them. Of under 200,000 clones in the sample, around 8.6% are singletons; the top ten hold 0.45% to 0.55%. Sequencing was carried out using central memory CD4+ T cells from blood. These receptors were obtained from a woman between 18 and 29 years old with type 1 diabetes. The conserved cysteine and the conserved F or W are not part of the CDR3 here. Only some rows state a clone size, as once, few, many or a class for expanded clones.

>TRBV18|NA|15|TRBJ2-7
ASSPLLVAGGKDEQY
>TRBV25-1|NA|10|TRBJ2-1
ASARVRDEQF
>TRBV6-6|NA|13|TRBJ2-7
ASRRGRMSSYEQY
>TRBV7-9|NA|12|TRBJ2-1
ASSLSSAGNEQF
>TRBV6-5|few|12|TRBJ2-1
ARLTGRHYNEQF
>TRBV5-1|few|13|TRBJ2-1
ASSLGQGVYNEQF
>TRBV14|NA|13|TRBJ2-1
ASSLLAGTWNEQF
>TRBV2|many|13|TRBJ2-3
ASSPTSGGADTQY
>TRBV5-1|few|14|TRBJ1-1
ASSFGTGGMNTEAF
>TRBV5-8|NA|9|TRBJ2-1
ASRRIKEQF
>TRBV5-1|NA|12|TRBJ1-2
ASSLAPEMYGYT
>TRBV5-1|NA|11|TRBJ2-2
ASSQRGTGELF
>TRBV5-1|few|13|TRBJ2-5
ASRGTTTGKETQY
>TRBV7-8|NA|13|TRBJ1-5
ASSVQGDWNQPQH
>TRBV5-4|few|10|TRBJ1-2
ASSSDRDGYT
>TRBV5-4|few|12|TRBJ2-3
ASSLQASTDTQY
>TRBV7-9|NA|13|TRBJ1-1
ASSPYWPTASEAF
>TRBV4-3|few|11|TRBJ1-1
ASRQGLNTEAF
>TRBV11-2|few|11|TRBJ2-5
ASSPDTQETQY
>TRBV4-1|few|14|TRBJ2-1
ASSQAQGISYNEQF
>TRBV5-4|NA|14|TRBJ2-2
ASSQAGTSGTGELF
>TRBV11-2|few|10|TRBJ2-2
ASRRNTGELF